The 16 T cell receptor beta chains presented below share a single source sample, sequenced in a study of cytomegalovirus exposure and HLA in healthy donors. The PCR was carried out with 60 Vbeta primers and 13 Jbeta primers. The data were produced by immunoSEQ multiplex PCR, yet TCRdb's version contains in-frame clones alone and is incomplete. The sample shows 150,000 or so clones, over 60% of them seen only once. The sequenced sample was PBMCs. All receptors come from a male donor in good health and CMV-seronegative.

The V call is TRBV9, the J call TRBJ2-3; TRBD2 aligns across 12 bases. This CDR3 region has 16 residues. Germline lookup yields CDR1 SGDLS and CDR2 YYNGEE. The V and J ends lost 2 bases and 1 base, in that order; junction bases with no gene match: 2. The CDR3 reads CASSVLAGGGTDTQYF. The CDR3 DNA is TGTGCCAGCAGCGTCCTAGCGGGGGGGGGCACAGATACGCAGTATTTT.

This chain connects TRBV5-4 to TRBJ2-1, with D perhaps TRBD1 (5 bases). CDR3 length: 16 amino acids. Germline lookup yields CDR1 SGHNT and CDR2 YYREEE (reference sequence). The V end lost 2 bases, the J end lost 2 bases, and 14 bases lay between the germline ends. CDR3: CASSFSRDRAYNEQFF. The CDR3 nucleotides are TGTGCCAGCAGCTTCTCCCGAGACAGAGCCTACAATGAGCAGTTCTTC. Complete variable domain (other parts from reference TRBV5-4 and TRBJ2-1): ETGVTQSPTHLIKTRGQQVTLRCSSQSGHNTVSWYQQALGQGPQFIFQYYREEENGRGNFPPRFSGLQFPNYSSELNVNALELDDSALYLCASSFSRDRAYNEQFFGPGTRLTVL.

The chain combines TRBV5-1 with TRBJ2-7, with 9 positions matching TRBD1. This CDR3 comprises 15 residues. The V segment lost 4 bases and the J segment 7 bases; nucleotides outside the gene matches: 12. The V gene's germline CDR1 is SGHRS and CDR2 YFSETQ. The CDR3 reads CASSPSGTGSREQYF. The CDR3 DNA is TGCGCCAGCAGCCCCTCGGGGACAGGGTCGAGGGAGCAGTACTTC.

A few counts support this clone. V is TRBV5-6 and J is TRBJ1-6; 9 nucleotides match TRBD1. Germline assignment: CDR1 SGHDT and CDR2 YYEEEE. Losses at the gene ends were 3 bases for V and 2 bases for J; bases not matched to a gene: 3. The CDR3 consists of 16 residues. CDR3 amino acids: CASSSGQGAYNSPLHF. The CDR3 nucleotides read TGTGCCAGCAGCTCGGGACAGGGTGCCTATAATTCACCCCTCCACTTT. Together with reference TRBV5-6 and TRBJ1-6, the CDR3 gives the full variable domain: DAGVTQSPTHLIKTRGQQVTLRCSPKSGHDTVSWYQQALGQGPQFIFQYYEEEERQRGNFPDRFSGHQFPNYSSELNVNALLLGDSALYLCASSSGQGAYNSPLHFGNGTRLTVT.

The chain combines TRBV30 with TRBJ1-1, with 10 bases aligning to TRBD1. The CDR3 runs to 15 residues. Trimming at V came to 3 bases and at J to 11 bases, leaving 15 bases not matched to a gene. Per germline, CDR1 GTSNPN and CDR2 SVGIG (reference sequence). The CDR3 sequence: CAWSGRDRGQIKAFF. The CDR3 bases are TGTGCCTGGAGCGGACGCGACAGGGGGCAGATAAAGGCTTTCTTT.

This clone was observed a few times. Mismatch with germline at one junction end may stem from a read error. The rearrangement uses TRBV7-9 and TRBJ1-4; D may be TRBD1 (6 bases). Germline V gives CDR1 SEHNR, CDR2 FQNEAQ (reference sequence). The CDR3 has 18 amino acids. The CDR3 bases are TGTTCCAGCAGCTTAAGGGGGTCACTCCTAGCAACTAATGAAAAACTGTTTTTT. It encodes CSSSLRGSLLATNEKLFF. The full variable domain, rest sourced from reference TRBV7-9 and TRBJ1-4, is DTGVSQNPRHKITKRGQNVTFRCDPISEHNRLYWYRQTLGQGPEFLTYFQNEAQLEKSRLLSDRFSAERPKGSFSTLEIQRTEQGDSAMYLCSSSLRGSLLATNEKLFFGSGTQLSVL.

The chain has TRBV27 and TRBJ1-4; D not resolved. This CDR3 spans 12 amino acids. Germline lookup yields CDR1 MNHEY and CDR2 SMNVEV (reference sequence). Trimming removed 8 bases from V and 6 bases from J, with 10 bases in between. As DNA, the CDR3 is TGTGCCAGCCGGTCCGGGTATGAAAAACTGTTTTTT. Encoded protein: CASRSGYEKLFF.

The chain uses TRBV29-1 and TRBJ2-5; D is unresolved. The CDR3 extends over 11 amino acids. The germline V and J ends were trimmed by 2 bases and 5 bases, with 6 bases remaining between them. The germline CDR1 and CDR2 sequences are SQVTM and ANQGSEA. The CDR3 sequence is CSVEFRETQYF. CDR3 nucleotide sequence: TGCAGCGTTGAATTTCGGGAGACCCAGTACTTC.

The chain is built from TRBV2 and TRBJ1-6; D call uncertain. V was clipped by 1 base and J by 4 bases, with 8 bases between them. The CDR3 length is 15 residues. Per germline, CDR1 SNHLY and CDR2 FYNNEI. The CDR3 DNA reads TGTGCCAGCAGTGAAGGGCGGAGGTATAATTCACCCCTCCACTTT. Translated: CASSEGRRYNSPLHF.

This rearrangement joins TRBV7-9 to TRBJ2-7; 8 bases are shared with TRBD2. V lost 5 bases to trimming and J lost 9 bases; unmatched junction nucleotides: 3. The CDR3 is 11 amino acids. The germline CDR1 and CDR2 sequences are SEHNR and FQNEAQ (reference sequence). The chain's CDR3 is CASSDRGGQYF. DNA for the CDR3: TGTGCCAGCAGCGACCGGGGGGGGCAGTACTTC.

This clone was detected a few times. The rearrangement links TRBV25-1 to TRBJ1-1; the D is unclear. V was pared by 4 bases and J by 0 bases, with 6 bases between. CDR3 length: 13 amino acids. Looked up from germline, CDR1 is MGHDK and CDR2 is SYGVNS. The CDR3 coding sequence is TGTGCCAGCAGTGGTACAATGAACACTGAAGCTTTCTTT. The encoded protein is CASSGTMNTEAFF. Full variable domain (rest looked up from reference TRBV25-1 and TRBJ1-1): EADIYQTPRYLVIGTGKKITLECSQTMGHDKMYWYQQDPGMELHLIHYSYGVNSTEKGDLSSESTVSRIRTEHFPLTLESARPSHTSQYLCASSGTMNTEAFFGQGTRLTVV.

The rearrangement uses TRBV4-3 and TRBJ2-5; 12 nucleotides agree with TRBD1. Looked up from germline, CDR1 is LGHNA and CDR2 is YSLEER. V shed 1 base and J 4 bases; nucleotides not matched to a gene: 4. The CDR3 has 16 amino acids. CDR3 DNA sequence: TGCGCCAGCAGCCAAGGGGGACAGGGGGCCAGAGAGACCCAGTACTTC. It codes for CASSQGGQGARETQYF.

The V and J genes are TRBV6-5 and TRBJ1-3; D gene ambiguous. The length of the CDR3 is 15 residues. The V end lost 3 bases, the J end lost 3 bases, and 12 bases lay between the germline ends. Germline CDR1 and CDR2: MNHEY and SVGAGI. CDR3 region: CASSYRSSGGNTIYF. In nucleotides, the CDR3 is TGTGCCAGCAGTTATCGTTCGTCGGGTGGAAACACCATATATTTT.

The rearrangement links TRBV19 to TRBJ2-3; perhaps TRBD2 as D (6 bases). From germline, CDR1 is LNHDA and CDR2 SQIVND (reference sequence). The CDR3 extends over 15 amino acids. V lost 6 bases to trimming and J lost 6 bases, with 19 bases between them. The CDR3 DNA sequence: TGTGCCAGTAGACGAACCGGGACTTTAGGGGATACGCAGTATTTT. As protein: CASRRTGTLGDTQYF.

A remark on this clone: One end of the junction varies from germline; a read error may be responsible. The V and J genes are TRBV7-9 and TRBJ1-1, with 8 bases identical to TRBD1. Germline V lookup: CDR1 SEHNR, CDR2 FQNEAQ (reference sequence). The CDR3 runs to 13 residues. The CDR3 region is CSSSLDRGIEAFF. As DNA, the CDR3 is TGTTCCAGCAGCTTAGACAGGGGCATTGAAGCTTTCTTT.

The chain combines TRBV19 with TRBJ1-1; 12 nucleotides match TRBD1. The V gene end was trimmed by 6 bases and the J gene end by 4 bases; junction bases not matched to a gene: 9. The CDR3 extends over 16 amino acids. Germline V CDR1 and CDR2: LNHDA, SQIVND (reference sequence). The CDR3, as DNA: TGTGCCAGTAGCAACCGGGGACAGGGGGCCCCCACTGAAGCTTTCTTT. Encoded protein: CASSNRGQGAPTEAFF.